Listed below are T cell receptor beta chains from one sample, sequenced in a study of T cells in Graves' hyperthyroidism and ophthalmopathy. TCRdb analysed the multiplex PCR reads with MiXCR anew, one entry per CDR3 protein. The sample holds some 320,000 distinct CDR3 sequences; roughly an eighth are singletons and the top ten take 30% to 35%. The specimen was blood. These receptors originate from a woman aged 40 to 49 with Graves' ophthalmopathy. Both conserved end residues are trimmed from each CDR3.

cdr3_length: 13; v_call: TRBV27; j_call: TRBJ1-5; cdr3_aa: ASSPRTDSNQPQH
cdr3_length: 13; v_call: TRBV27; j_call: TRBJ2-7; cdr3_aa: ASSFDRGPFYEQY
cdr3_length: 13; v_call: TRBV6-1; j_call: TRBJ1-1; cdr3_aa: ASSEWRGDATEAF
cdr3_length: 12; v_call: TRBV11-2; j_call: TRBJ1-3; cdr3_aa: ASSSMLYGNTIY
cdr3_length: 15; v_call: TRBV6-1; j_call: TRBJ1-2; cdr3_aa: ASRGGSGTGGVYGYT
cdr3_length: 13; v_call: TRBV9; j_call: TRBJ2-1; cdr3_aa: ASSVEGVRNNEQF
cdr3_length: 15; v_call: TRBV9; j_call: TRBJ2-1; cdr3_aa: ASSVGFGTSANNEQF
cdr3_length: 13; v_call: TRBV15; j_call: TRBJ2-1; cdr3_aa: ATSRDPGNAREQF
cdr3_length: 12; v_call: TRBV12-5; j_call: TRBJ1-5; cdr3_aa: ASGSGQSNQPQH
cdr3_length: 13; v_call: TRBV24-1; j_call: TRBJ2-1; cdr3_aa: ATSDFGTGSAEQF
cdr3_length: 12; v_call: TRBV28; j_call: TRBJ2-7; cdr3_aa: ASSSIQGAQEQY
cdr3_length: 11; v_call: TRBV5-1; j_call: TRBJ1-4; cdr3_aa: ASSGGEREKLF
cdr3_length: 12; v_call: TRBV28; j_call: TRBJ2-2; cdr3_aa: ASSIRGRAGELF
cdr3_length: 16; v_call: TRBV12-3/TRBV12-4; j_call: TRBJ2-4; cdr3_aa: ASTPTSGQALAKNIQY
cdr3_length: 11; v_call: TRBV6-1; j_call: TRBJ2-7; cdr3_aa: ASTRRVSYEQY
cdr3_length: 14; v_call: TRBV3-1; j_call: TRBJ2-5; cdr3_aa: ACSQDPKGGGRTQY
cdr3_length: 13; v_call: TRBV11-2; j_call: TRBJ2-3; cdr3_aa: ASSLDGGNGDTQY